These T cell receptor beta chains were read from a single sample in a study of T cells after yellow fever vaccination. TCRdb re-derived calls from the 5' RACE reads in MiXCR, one entry per CDR3 protein. This sample has a few hundred thousand distinct CDR3 sequences, with around 6.8% found just once. Sequencing was performed on PBMCs, taken more than 40 days after the first yellow fever vaccination. These receptors originate from a man aged 18 to 30 who received the YFV17D yellow fever vaccine. Both conserved end residues are part of each CDR3. D genes are given only for firm matches. Clone size is not always given. Where it is, it says once, few, many or a class for expanded clones.

j_gene: TRBJ2-7; d_gene: TRBD1; v_gene: TRBV20-1; abundance: many; CDR3aa: CSAPDRDLEQYF; CDR3nt: TGCAGTGCCCCCGACAGGGACCTCGAGCAGTACTTC
j_gene: TRBJ1-1; d_gene: TRBD1; v_gene: TRBV11-1; abundance: -; CDR3aa: CASSLGTGGMNTEAFF; CDR3nt: TGTGCCAGCAGCTTAGGGACAGGGGGCATGAACACTGAAGCTTTCTTT
j_gene: TRBJ2-7; d_gene: -; v_gene: TRBV11-2; abundance: -; CDR3aa: CASSLAPGTSYDQYF; CDR3nt: TGTGCCAGCAGCTTAGCCCCGGGGACAAGCTACGATCAGTACTTC
j_gene: TRBJ1-6; d_gene: -; v_gene: TRBV5-1; abundance: many; CDR3aa: CASSLGQTSYNSPLHF; CDR3nt: TGCGCCAGCAGCTTGGGGCAGACCTCCTATAATTCACCCCTCCACTTT
j_gene: TRBJ1-6; d_gene: -; v_gene: TRBV5-1; abundance: few; CDR3aa: CASSLVTSNSPLHF; CDR3nt: TGCGCCAGCAGCTTGGTGACAAGCAATTCACCCCTCCACTTT
j_gene: TRBJ1-5; d_gene: TRBD1; v_gene: TRBV12-3/TRBV12-4; abundance: -; CDR3aa: CASSPGTGLQPQHF; CDR3nt: TGTGCCAGCAGTCCAGGGACAGGCCTCCAGCCCCAGCATTTT
j_gene: TRBJ2-5; d_gene: TRBD2; v_gene: TRBV4-2; abundance: -; CDR3aa: CASSQALAGVRTQYF; CDR3nt: TGTGCCAGCAGCCAAGCACTAGCGGGGGTCAGGACCCAGTACTTC
j_gene: TRBJ2-5; d_gene: TRBD2; v_gene: TRBV2; abundance: few; CDR3aa: CASSGTGLAANQETQYF; CDR3nt: TGTGCCAGCAGTGGGACCGGACTAGCGGCGAACCAAGAGACCCAGTACTTC
j_gene: TRBJ2-7; d_gene: TRBD2; v_gene: TRBV12-3/TRBV12-4; abundance: few; CDR3aa: CASRVAGGPLGEQYF; CDR3nt: TGTGCCAGCAGGGTAGCGGGGGGCCCCCTCGGCGAGCAGTACTTC
j_gene: TRBJ1-6; d_gene: -; v_gene: TRBV6-5; abundance: few; CDR3aa: CASSSSDLASPLHF; CDR3nt: TGTGCCAGCAGTTCCAGCGATTTAGCGTCACCCCTCCACTTT
j_gene: TRBJ1-1; d_gene: -; v_gene: TRBV7-9; abundance: few; CDR3aa: CASTRQVNTEAFF; CDR3nt: TGTGCCAGCACCCGACAGGTGAACACTGAAGCTTTCTTT
j_gene: TRBJ2-1; d_gene: TRBD1; v_gene: TRBV5-1; abundance: -; CDR3aa: CASSLGRTGLYNEQFF; CDR3nt: TGCGCCAGCAGCTTGGGCCGGACAGGGCTCTACAATGAGCAGTTCTTC
j_gene: TRBJ2-5; d_gene: -; v_gene: TRBV25-1; abundance: few; CDR3aa: CASSEYPPGAQYF; CDR3nt: TGTGCCAGCAGTGAATATCCCCCCGGGGCCCAGTACTTC
j_gene: TRBJ1-1; d_gene: -; v_gene: TRBV5-1; abundance: many; CDR3aa: CASSLDRPNTEAFF; CDR3nt: TGCGCCAGCAGCTTGGACAGGCCGAACACTGAAGCTTTCTTT
j_gene: TRBJ1-1; d_gene: -; v_gene: TRBV2; abundance: few; CDR3aa: CASLLSLNTEAFF; CDR3nt: TGTGCCAGCCTTTTATCGTTGAACACTGAAGCTTTCTTT
j_gene: TRBJ2-3; d_gene: -; v_gene: TRBV5-1; abundance: many; CDR3aa: CASRFSTDTQYF; CDR3nt: TGCGCCAGCAGGTTCAGCACAGATACGCAGTATTTT